This entry lists 28 T cell receptor beta chains sequenced from one sample in a study of tumor-infiltrating lymphocytes in primary liver carcinoma. Synthesis of TCR beta cDNA was carried out from 500 ng total RNA with a constant-region primer. It was through three nested multiplex PCR rounds of slightly modified ARM-PCR that TCR beta libraries arose. The two initial PCR rounds, about 9 cycles each, used TRBV1-TRBV30 forward and C-beta reverse primers. TCRdb itself ran the multiplex PCR reads through MiXCR, one entry per CDR3 protein. Of about 320,000 distinct CDR3 sequences listed, less than 75% are singletons. Unsorted whole blood yielded the blood RNA, and germline DNA was also extracted. Specimen: peripheral blood. The source is a man aged 40-50 years with primary liver carcinoma and hepatitis B virus infection.

The J gene is TRBJ2-3, the V gene TRBV5-4, with D tentatively TRBD2 (5 bases). CDR1 SGHNT and CDR2 YYREEE come from the germline V gene (reference sequence). The V and J ends lost 1 base and 0 bases respectively, with 12 bases between them. There are 16 residues in the CDR3. The CDR3 nucleotides read TGTGCCAGCAGCTTGCGGGGTCAGCCTAGCACAGATACGCAGTATTTT. Translated, it gives CASSLRGQPSTDTQYF.

This clonotype has just a few counts. Given a much more abundant clone one base away, this may be a read error. The final CDR3 position lacks the conserved phenylalanine or tryptophan, pointing to a likely read error. This sequence joins TRBV4-1 and TRBJ2-2; 12 bases agree with TRBD1. The CDR3 is 17 residues long. V was pared by 1 base and J by 3 bases, with 3 bases of the junction left unmatched. Germline V gene data show CDR1 as MGHRA and CDR2 as YSYEKL. The DNA of the CDR3 is TGCGCCAGCAGCCAAGTTGGGACAGGGGGCCACACCGGGGAGCTGTTTTCT. It translates to CASSQVGTGGHTGELFS.

This clonotype was detected many times. The chain carries TRBV6-5 and TRBJ2-5; a weak D match, TRBD1 (5 bases). Germline V gene lookup returns CDR1 MNHEY and CDR2 SVGAGI. Trimming pared 10 bases from V and 1 base from J, leaving 16 bases between. The CDR3 length is 14 residues. The CDR3 DNA reads as TGTGCCACCATAAGCGCAGGGCGCCAAGAGACCCAGTACTTC. Its protein is CATISAGRQETQYF.

This clonotype was detected once. Germline is not matched at one junction end, which may reflect a read error. V gene TRBV29-1 combines with J gene TRBJ1-1, with D perhaps TRBD1 (5 bases). CDR3 length: 13 amino acids. Germline CDR1 reads SQVTM; CDR2 reads ANQGSEA. The DNA for the CDR3 is TGCGGCGTCCTCCGGGACCGGAACACTGAGGCTTTCTTT. Protein product: CGVLRDRNTEAFF.

The genes are TRBV7-9 and TRBJ2-3; no definite D call. In germline, CDR1 is SEHNR, CDR2 FQNEAQ (reference sequence). This CDR3 contains 14 residues. Trimming pared 5 bases from V and 0 bases from J, leaving 9 bases between. The CDR3 is CASSTGPSTDTQYF. In DNA form, the CDR3 reads TGTGCCAGCAGCACCGGGCCCAGCACAGATACGCAGTATTTT.

Note on this clonotype: A much larger clone is a single base away; this may be a read error. This chain connects TRBV12-3 or TRBV12-4 to TRBJ2-5; tentatively, D is TRBD2 (5 bases). This CDR3 is 13 amino acids long. The germline V and J ends were trimmed by 5 bases and 7 bases, with 14 bases remaining between them. CDR3 protein: CASSTRPRGTQYF. CDR3 nucleotides: TGTGCCAGCAGTACCCGTCCTCGGGGGACCCAGTACTTC.

This clonotype has only a few counts. V and J are TRBV5-6 and TRBJ2-5; 7 bases are a match to TRBD1. Trimming removed 2 bases from V and 4 bases from J; junction bases left unmatched: 5. Germline CDR1 SGHDT, CDR2 YYEEEE. The CDR3 totals 14 residues. For the CDR3, the DNA is TGTGCCAGCAGCTTAGGACAGGACGCAGAGACCCAGTACTTC. It codes for CASSLGQDAETQYF.

Comment on this clonotype: Possible read error: a much larger clone is one base away. This chain links TRBV11-2 with TRBJ2-1; 12 nucleotides match TRBD2. V shed 5 bases and J 12 bases; nucleotides not matched to a gene: 20. The germline CDR1 and CDR2 sequences are SGHAT and FQNNGV. This CDR3 is 18 amino acids long. The CDR3 loop reads CASSRVPGLAGYLSGQFF. CDR3 nucleotide sequence: TGTGCCAGCAGCCGAGTCCCAGGACTAGCGGGATACCTCAGTGGGCAGTTCTTC.

With regard to this clonotype: One end of the junction varies from germline; a read error may be responsible. The chain employs TRBV6-2 or TRBV6-3 and TRBJ2-7, with TRBD2 matching over 13 bases. Germline V gene sequence: CDR1 MNHEY, CDR2 SVGEGT. This CDR3 is built from 13 residues. For the CDR3, the DNA is TGTGCCAGCAGGACTAGCGGGGGGTACGAGCAGTGCTTC. It encodes CASRTSGGYEQCF.

A word on this clonotype: This may stem from a read error, because a much larger clone lies one nucleotide away. This chain joins TRBV14 and TRBJ2-7, with D possibly matching TRBD2 (6 bases). Germline CDR1 is SGHDN and CDR2 is FVKESK. Trimming pared 4 bases from V and 6 bases from J, leaving 13 bases between. CDR3 length: 13 amino acids. CDR3 sequence reads: CASSPNLEGEQYF. The CDR3 nucleotides read TGTGCCAGCAGCCCGAATCTGGAGGGCGAGCAGTACTTC.

With regard to this clonotype: A read error is possible here, since a much larger clone lies one base away. This chain connects TRBV12-3 or TRBV12-4 to TRBJ2-3; 12 nucleotides match TRBD2. CDR3 length: 17 residues. CDR3 region: CASSHRLAGVDTDKQYF. CDR3 nucleotides: TGTGCCAGCAGTCATCGACTAGCGGGAGTCGACACAGATAAGCAGTATTTT.

About this clonotype: This may be a read error: a much more frequent sequence differs by one nucleotide. The chain combines TRBV29-1 with TRBJ2-4; D is perhaps TRBD2 (5 bases). The length of the CDR3 is 12 residues. Germline CDR1 is SQVTM and CDR2 is ANQGSEA. CDR3 in DNA: TGCAGCGTTAAAGAGGCGGCGGGTATTCAGTACTTC. Translation gives CSVKEAAGIQYF. Variable domain in full (rest from reference TRBV29-1 and TRBJ2-4): SAVISQKPSRDICQRGTSLTIQCQVDSQVTMMFWYRQQPGQSLTLIATANQGSEATYESGFVIDKFPISRPNLTFSTLTVSNMSPEDSSIYLCSVKEAAGIQYFGAGTRLSVL.

The chain couples TRBV7-3 to TRBJ2-2; D is unclear. Trimming pared 0 bases from V and 5 bases from J, leaving 22 bases between. The CDR3 is 19 amino acids. The germline gives CDR1 SGHTA, CDR2 FQGTGA. The CDR3 nucleotides are TGTGCCAGCAGCTTAACGTTGGGCTCCGGGCGCCTGAGTACCGGGGAGCTGTTTTTT. Protein sequence: CASSLTLGSGRLSTGELFF.

As concerns this clonotype: This could be a read error, since a much larger clone is one nucleotide away. No conserved phenylalanine or tryptophan ends this CDR3, so it is likely a read error. The chain is built from TRBV29-1 and TRBJ2-1, with TRBD2 matching 7 bases. The CDR3 extends over 13 amino acids. V lost 6 bases to trimming and J lost 8 bases; unmatched junction nucleotides: 10. Looked up from germline, CDR1 is SQVTM and CDR2 is ANQGSEA. The CDR3 bases are TGCAGCGTCCAGCGGGGCCCGCGGGATGAGCAGTTCTTG. Translating gives CSVQRGPRDEQFL.

Concerning this clonotype itself: A much larger clone sits a single nucleotide away, making a read error possible. V and J are TRBV4-2 and TRBJ2-7; TRBD1 matches 10 bases. The junction had 11 bases not matched to a gene; V was cut back by 2 bases and J by 1 base. The length of the CDR3 is 18 residues. Per the germline V gene, CDR1 is LGHNA and CDR2 is YNFKEQ. CDR3 sequence reads: CASSQTSGGQGVSYEQYF. DNA for the CDR3: TGTGCCAGCAGCCAAACTTCAGGAGGACAGGGGGTATCCTACGAGCAGTACTTC.

This clonotype has at least ten counts. The rearrangement joins TRBV6-2 or TRBV6-3 to TRBJ2-7, with 9 bases lining up with TRBD2. Looked up from germline, CDR1 is MNHEY and CDR2 is SVGEGT. This CDR3 contains 15 residues. V lost 2 bases and J lost 2; bases outside the gene matches: 4. The CDR3 DNA sequence: TGTGCCAGCAGTTACGGGCTAGCGGGGACCTACGAGCAGTACTTC. It codes for CASSYGLAGTYEQYF.

This clonotype was picked up a small number of times. This sequence joins TRBV5-1 and TRBJ1-4, with D tentatively TRBD1 (6 bases). The V end was cut by 2 bases, the J end by 5 bases, with 7 bases between. Germline V CDR1 and CDR2: SGHRS, YFSETQ. The CDR3 has 13 residues. The CDR3 nucleotides read TGCGCCAGCAGCTTTACAGGGAATGAAAAACTGTTTTTT. Translated: CASSFTGNEKLFF.

The chain employs TRBV29-1 and TRBJ2-1, with D maybe TRBD2 (5 bases). Looked up from germline, CDR1 is SQVTM and CDR2 is ANQGSEA. The CDR3 sequence is 14 residues long. V lost 1 base to trimming and J lost 6 bases, with 13 bases between them. The chain's CDR3 is CSVEARVGLNEQFF. The CDR3 DNA follows: TGCAGCGTTGAAGCGAGGGTAGGTCTCAATGAGCAGTTCTTC.

There are many counts of this clonotype. V usage is TRBV4-1 and J usage is TRBJ2-7, with 7 bases matching TRBD1. This CDR3 is built from 17 residues. Germline V gives CDR1 MGHRA, CDR2 YSYEKL. V dropped 0 bases and J dropped 3; count of bases not matched to a gene: 11. In nucleotides, the CDR3 is TGCGCCAGCAGCCAAGAAGGGGGCGAGAGGGGAGTCTACGAGCAGTACTTC. It translates to CASSQEGGERGVYEQYF.

About this clonotype: The junction and the germline gene differ at one end; a read error may be behind it. This sequence joins TRBV11-1 and TRBJ2-5; TRBD1 might be the D (5 bases). Germline V gene data show CDR1 as SGHAT and CDR2 as FQDESV (reference sequence). This CDR3 has 15 amino acids. CDR3 in DNA: TGTGCCAGCAGGTTTGGGAAGGGGTTGCAAGGGACCCAGTACTTC. This sequence encodes CASRFGKGLQGTQYF.

Concerning this clonotype itself: A much larger clone differs by one base, so this may be a read error. The conserved final phenylalanine or tryptophan is absent from the CDR3, which likely points to a read error. V gene TRBV12-3 or TRBV12-4 combines with J gene TRBJ1-4; no definite D call. The V and J ends lost 6 bases and 4 bases respectively, with 9 bases between them. The CDR3 runs 13 residues. The CDR3 DNA is TGTGCCAGCAGACTCACGGGTAATGAAAAACTGTTTTTA. Translating gives CASRLTGNEKLFL.

In this sample, this clonotype turned up many times. The gene calls are TRBV4-3 and TRBJ1-2; TRBD1 matches at 8 bases. V was pared by 5 bases and J by 4 bases, with 6 bases of the junction left unmatched. Germline values: CDR1 LGHNA, CDR2 YSLEER. The CDR3 spans 14 residues. In DNA form, the CDR3 reads TGCGCCAGCAGCTTCCAGGGGGCAGGCTATGGCTACACCTTC. Translated: CASSFQGAGYGYTF.

Only a few counts were recorded for this clonotype. The chain employs TRBV6-2 or TRBV6-3 and TRBJ1-1, with 8 bases lining up with TRBD1. Germline-derived CDR1 and CDR2 are MNHEY and SVGEGT. V shed 5 bases, J shed 7 bases, and the junction held 9 bases outside the gene matches. The CDR3 has 14 amino acids. CDR3 protein: CASSPPTGGNEAFF. CDR3 in DNA: TGTGCCAGCAGTCCTCCCACAGGGGGGAATGAAGCTTTCTTT.

The chain employs TRBV6-5 and TRBJ1-5, with D perhaps TRBD1 (5 bases). V lost 7 bases and J 5 bases, leaving 21 bases between the germline ends. CDR1 and CDR2 (germline): MNHEY, SVGAGI. CDR3 length: 16 residues. CDR3: CASKGLGQGGDQPQHF. The CDR3 nucleotides read TGTGCCAGCAAAGGTTTAGGCCAGGGAGGGGATCAGCCCCAGCATTTT.

The chain joins TRBV5-6 to TRBJ2-7, with D possibly called TRBD1 or TRBD2 (5 bases each). Germline CDR1 SGHDT, CDR2 YYEEEE. This CDR3 comprises 15 residues. V lost 0 bases and J 1 base, leaving 11 bases between the germline ends. CDR3 DNA sequence: TGTGCCAGCAGCTTGGTGGGGGACGGATCCTACGAGCAGTACTTC. Its protein product is CASSLVGDGSYEQYF. The entire variable domain, with the rest obtained from reference TRBV5-6 and TRBJ2-7, is as follows: DAGVTQSPTHLIKTRGQQVTLRCSPKSGHDTVSWYQQALGQGPQFIFQYYEEEERQRGNFPDRFSGHQFPNYSSELNVNALLLGDSALYLCASSLVGDGSYEQYFGPGTRLTVT.

CDR3 in amino acids: CASSVGPLTEAFF. CDR3 DNA: TGTGCCAGCAGCGTAGGGCCGCTCACTGAAGCTTTCTTT. V gene TRBV9 combines with J gene TRBJ1-1; D remains ambiguous. Germline loops: CDR1 SGDLS, CDR2 YYNGEE. This CDR3 contains 13 residues. V gave up 0 bases and J gave up 4 bases, with 7 bases separating them.

This clonotype was seen once. Mismatch with germline at one junction end may stem from a read error. This rearrangement joins TRBV7-7 to TRBJ1-6; D is unresolved. Germline CDR1 SSHAT, CDR2 FNYEAQ (reference sequence). The CDR3 runs 17 residues. CDR3 loop: CASSLSHGNRENSPLHF. The CDR3 region has the DNA TGTGCTAGCAGCTTATCCCACGGGAACAGAGAGAATTCACCCCTCCACTTT.

Comment on this clonotype: This may arise from a read error, as a much more abundant clone is one base away. The rearrangement links TRBV30 to TRBJ2-7; D is perhaps TRBD2 (7 bases). The CDR3 totals 15 residues. Germline V gene lookup returns CDR1 GTSNPN and CDR2 SVGIG (reference sequence). CDR3: CVWSALRGGGYEQYF. The DNA of the CDR3 is TGTGTCTGGAGTGCGCTCAGGGGAGGGGGCTACGAGCAGTACTTC.